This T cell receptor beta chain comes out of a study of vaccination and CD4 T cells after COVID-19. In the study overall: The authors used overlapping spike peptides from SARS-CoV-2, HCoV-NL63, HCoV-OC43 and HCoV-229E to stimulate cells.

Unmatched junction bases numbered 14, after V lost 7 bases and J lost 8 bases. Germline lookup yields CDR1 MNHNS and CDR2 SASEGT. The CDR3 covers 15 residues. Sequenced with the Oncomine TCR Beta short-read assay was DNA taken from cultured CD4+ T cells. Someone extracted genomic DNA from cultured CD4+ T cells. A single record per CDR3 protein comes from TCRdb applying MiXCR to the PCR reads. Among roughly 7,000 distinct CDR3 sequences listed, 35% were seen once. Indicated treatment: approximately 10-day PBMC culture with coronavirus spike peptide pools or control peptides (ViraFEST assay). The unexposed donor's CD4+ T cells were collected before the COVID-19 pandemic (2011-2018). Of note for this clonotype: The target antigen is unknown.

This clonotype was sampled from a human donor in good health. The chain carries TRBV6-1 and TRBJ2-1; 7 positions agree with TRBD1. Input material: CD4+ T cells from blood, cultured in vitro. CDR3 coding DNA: TGTGCCAGCATAGCCCGGGACAGAAAGATTGATGAGCAGTTCTTC. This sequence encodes CASIARDRKIDEQFF.